The 32 T cell receptor beta chains presented below share a single source sample, sequenced in a study of blood T cells in healthy people across ages (dated by TCRdb to about 2015). The method behind the library was 5' RACE. TCRdb shows the sequencer as Illumina HiSeq 2500. The second PCR ran for about 7 to 11 cycles and used a J-beta primer mix along with a sample-barcoded 5' primer. TCRdb passed the public sequencing reads through fastp at Q25 and MiXCR, retaining productive beta sequences. Rows merge per CDR3 protein into single entries with the most common DNA and genes. Counted in this sample were over 600,000 distinct CDR3 sequences; around 50% of them appeared once. The ten biggest clones cover about 26% of the sample. The sequenced sample consisted of blood. These receptors came from a man aged 40-50 years in good health.

A few counts support this clonotype. This chain joins TRBV4-3 and TRBJ2-5; 13 bases line up with TRBD2. The CDR3 is 16 residues long. CDR1 LGHNA and CDR2 YSLEER come from the germline V gene. V lost 1 base, J lost 4 bases, and 3 bases stayed unmatched. DNA for the CDR3: TGCGCCAGCAGCCAAGGAGGGACTAGCGGGACAGAGACCCAGTACTTC. As protein: CASSQGGTSGTETQYF.

The chain combines TRBV18 with TRBJ2-6; D gene uncertain. V was pared by 2 bases and J by 4 bases, with 12 bases between. In germline, CDR1 is KGHSH, CDR2 LQKENI. This CDR3 region has 16 residues. The CDR3 region has the DNA TGTGCCAGCTCACCATCCCCCGGATCCGGGGCCAACGTCCTGACTTTC. Its protein product is CASSPSPGSGANVLTF.

The CDR3 reads CASSLTSGQGVYEQYF. For the CDR3, the DNA is TGCGCCAGCAGCTTAACCTCGGGACAGGGGGTCTACGAGCAGTACTTC. The J gene is TRBJ2-7, the V gene TRBV5-1; 11 bases are shared with TRBD1. CDR3 size: 16 residues. Germline V gene sequence: CDR1 SGHRS, CDR2 YFSETQ. Germline trimming cut 2 bases from V and 3 bases from J; bases unmatched to any gene: 7.

This clonotype was counted only a few times. The chain links TRBV29-1 to TRBJ2-3; 9 bases fit TRBD2. CDR3 length: 14 residues. With V trimmed by 7 bases and J by 2 bases, 7 bases remained unmatched. CDR1 is SQVTM, CDR2 ANQGSEA, per germline. CDR3 sequence (DNA): TGCAGCGGATCGACTAGCGGTTCCACAGATACGCAGTATTTT. Its protein product is CSGSTSGSTDTQYF.

The chain uses TRBV20-1 and TRBJ2-6; a possible D gene is TRBD2 (5 bases). The CDR3 loop spans 20 amino acids. V lost 2 bases to trimming and J lost 0 bases, with 23 bases between them. Germline V lookup: CDR1 DFQATT, CDR2 SNEGSKA (reference sequence). The CDR3 loop is CSARIRNAGYFHSGANVLTF. The CDR3 coding sequence is TGCAGTGCTAGAATTCGAAACGCGGGCTATTTCCACTCTGGGGCCAACGTCCTGACTTTC.

The genes are TRBV20-1 and TRBJ1-2; D gene uncertain. With 1 base removed from V and 4 bases from J, the gap between germline ends came to 10 bases. The length of the CDR3 is 13 residues. In germline, CDR1 is DFQATT, CDR2 SNEGSKA (reference sequence). CDR3 sequence (DNA): TGCAGTGCTAGAGGCGGGTCTGGCTATGGCTACACCTTC. It translates to CSARGGSGYGYTF.

V usage is TRBV7-3 and J usage is TRBJ2-5, with 10 bases identical to TRBD2. The junction had 3 bases not matched to a gene; V was cut back by 8 bases and J by 0 bases. The CDR3 length is 14 residues. Germline V gives CDR1 SGHTA, CDR2 FQGTGA. For the CDR3, the DNA is TGTGCCAGCGCAGCGGGAGGGTACCAAGAGACCCAGTACTTC. Its translation is CASAAGGYQETQYF.

The chain carries TRBV6-5 and TRBJ2-1; D is unclear. Germline V gives CDR1 MNHEY, CDR2 SVGAGI. Trimming removed 4 bases from V and 0 bases from J, with 10 bases in between. The CDR3 consists of 15 residues. CDR3 sequence (DNA): TGTGCCAGCAGTTCTACAGAGAGCTCCTACAATGAGCAGTTCTTC. This codes for CASSSTESSYNEQFF.

This clonotype occurred a few times. The chain combines TRBV15 with TRBJ2-5; D may be TRBD2 (6 bases). CDR3 length: 15 residues. CDR1 is LNHNV and CDR2 is YYDKDF in the germline V gene (reference sequence). V was clipped by 8 bases and J by 0 bases, with 16 bases between them. For the CDR3, the DNA is TGTGCCACCCGCATTACCCGGGACTACCAAGAGACCCAGTACTTC. This gives the protein CATRITRDYQETQYF.

The rearrangement joins TRBV14 to TRBJ2-3, with 7 bases identical to TRBD2. V gave up 7 bases and J gave up 2 bases; unmatched junction bases: 12. Germline CDR1 SGHDN, CDR2 FVKESK. The CDR3 has 16 residues. The CDR3 sequence is CASNLRPSGPTDTQYF. CDR3 DNA: TGTGCCAGCAACTTGCGGCCTAGCGGTCCCACAGATACGCAGTATTTT.

The CDR3 is CASSKIDVIEQYF. DNA of the CDR3: TGTGCCAGCAGTAAAATAGACGTAATCGAGCAGTACTTC. The chain uses TRBV6-5 and TRBJ2-7; D is unresolved. From germline, CDR1 is MNHEY and CDR2 SVGAGI. The CDR3 length is 13 residues. Deletions cut 5 bases from V and 6 bases from J, with 14 bases between.

This clonotype came up many times. The chain combines TRBV2 with TRBJ2-2; tentatively, D is TRBD1 (5 bases). The germline CDR1 and CDR2 sequences are SNHLY and FYNNEI. This CDR3 is built from 13 residues. V lost 5 bases and J 6 bases, leaving 10 bases between the germline ends. This CDR3 reads CASSLIGAGELFF. The CDR3 DNA reads as TGTGCCAGCAGTTTGATAGGGGCCGGGGAGCTGTTTTTT.

This chain uses TRBV24-1 with TRBJ2-5; 8 positions agree with TRBD1. Germline trimming cut 2 bases from V and 7 bases from J; bases unmatched to any gene: 8. Per the germline V gene, CDR1 is KGHDR and CDR2 is SFDVKD. The CDR3 has 15 residues. CDR3 in DNA: TGTGCCACCAGTGATTCAAAGACAGGGGATCGGACCCAGTACTTC. Its translation: CATSDSKTGDRTQYF.

This clonotype was detected a few times. The V and J genes are TRBV28 and TRBJ1-5, with D possibly TRBD1 on 6 matching bases. The CDR3 sequence is 17 residues long. Germline CDR1 reads MDHEN; CDR2 reads SYDVKM. Between the trimmed V and J ends, which lost 7 bases and 0 bases, there was a span of 19 bases. The CDR3 spells CASNPDRPLYSNQPQHF. The DNA of the CDR3 is TGTGCCAGCAACCCGGACAGACCACTGTATAGCAATCAGCCCCAGCATTTT.

The chain uses TRBV24-1 and TRBJ2-1, with TRBD1 matching 9 bases. The CDR3 loop spans 16 amino acids. Trimming took 0 bases from V and 6 from J; bases not matched to a gene: 5. CDR1 and CDR2 from the germline V gene are KGHDR and SFDVKD. The CDR3 protein is CATSDLGTGNSNEQFF. The CDR3 bases are TGTGCCACCAGTGATTTGGGGACAGGGAATTCCAATGAGCAGTTCTTC.

The chain recombines TRBV7-9 with TRBJ2-7; TRBD1 matches at 7 bases. The CDR3 runs to 17 residues. Germline CDR1 and CDR2: SEHNR and FQNEAQ (reference sequence). Unmatched junction bases numbered 13, after V lost 5 bases and J lost 0 bases. CDR3 DNA: TGTGCCAGCAGCACGACGAAGACAGGGTCTGGCTCCTACGAGCAGTACTTC. Translating it yields CASSTTKTGSGSYEQYF.

The CDR3 region has the DNA TGTGCCAGCAGTGTTGAGACAGATGAAGCTTTCTTT. Translation gives CASSVETDEAFF. The chain couples TRBV2 to TRBJ1-1, with D possibly TRBD1 on 5 matching bases. Trimming shortened V by 4 bases and J by 7 bases, and 10 bases separated the two germline ends. Germline V gene data show CDR1 as SNHLY and CDR2 as FYNNEI. The CDR3 length is 12 residues.

Only a few counts were recorded for this clonotype. J is TRBJ2-7 and V is TRBV5-1; TRBD1 might be the D (5 bases). V was shortened by 0 bases and J by 2 bases, with 15 bases between the two germline ends. This CDR3 comprises 16 residues. CDR1 is SGHRS and CDR2 is YFSETQ in the germline V gene. The CDR3 coding sequence is TGCGCCAGCAGCTTGGTTGGTCGCCCGGACACCTACGAGCAGTACTTC. Translation gives CASSLVGRPDTYEQYF.

The chain links TRBV12-3 or TRBV12-4 to TRBJ2-7; perhaps TRBD2 as D (5 bases). The CDR3 totals 15 residues. Trimming took 3 bases from V and 2 from J, leaving 14 bases between them. CDR3 in DNA: TGTGCCAGCAGTTTCTGTCAGCGGCTAGCCTACGAGCAGTACTTC. Translating gives CASSFCQRLAYEQYF.

This clonotype was observed at least ten times. A much larger clone is a single base away; this may be a read error. The chain employs TRBV27 and TRBJ2-7; possibly TRBD1 for D (5 bases). The V end lost 6 bases, the J end lost 5 bases, and 8 bases lay between the germline ends. This CDR3 is built from 11 residues. Germline loops: CDR1 MNHEY, CDR2 SMNVEV (reference sequence). The CDR3 spells CASSLGDEQYF. CDR3 sequence (DNA): TGTGCCAGCAGCTTAGGGGACGAGCAGTACTTC.

This clonotype has more than one count but fewer than ten. The chain uses TRBV21-1 and TRBJ2-5; the listed D gene, TRBD2, was not tested against the DNA. TRBV21-1 is recorded as a pseudogene. The length of the CDR3 is 16 residues. The DNA for the CDR3 is TGTGCCAGCAGCGTTCTAGCGGGAGGGCCACGGGAGACCCAGTACTTC. Its protein is CASSVLAGGPRETQYF.

J is TRBJ1-1 and V is TRBV13, with D uncertain. V lost 5 bases and J 7 bases, leaving 14 bases between the germline ends. The CDR3 spans 13 residues. Germline loops: CDR1 PRHDT, CDR2 FYEKMQ (reference sequence). The CDR3 sequence is CASSRTLRGEAFF. Written as DNA, the CDR3 is TGTGCCAGCAGCCGCACCCTACGGGGTGAAGCTTTCTTT.

This sequence joins TRBV28 and TRBJ2-7, with TRBD1 identical over 8 bases. Germline loops: CDR1 MDHEN, CDR2 SYDVKM. The CDR3 runs 15 residues. V shed 6 bases and J 2 bases; nucleotides not matched to a gene: 9. The CDR3 protein is CASSPGTGRPYEQYF. The DNA for the CDR3 is TGTGCCAGCAGCCCGGGGACAGGTCGGCCCTACGAGCAGTACTTC. Filled out from reference TRBV28 and TRBJ2-7, the complete variable domain reads DVKVTQSSRYLVKRTGEKVFLECVQDMDHENMFWYRQDPGLGLRLIYFSYDVKMKEKGDIPEGYSVSREKKERFSLILESASTNQTSMYLCASSPGTGRPYEQYFGPGTRLTVT.

This clonotype was counted a few times. The genes are TRBV12-5 and TRBJ2-7; 8 nucleotides line up with TRBD1. V was clipped by 6 bases and J by 1 base; unmatched bases: 5. Germline V gene lookup returns CDR1 LGHNT and CDR2 FRNRAP. This CDR3 comprises 14 residues. DNA of the CDR3: TGTGCTAGTGGCCTCGGACAGGGTTCCTACGAGCAGTACTTC. It is translated as CASGLGQGSYEQYF.

This clonotype was counted between two and nine times. The rearrangement joins TRBV7-2 to TRBJ2-3; weak D call: TRBD1 (6 bases). The CDR3 sequence is 15 residues long. Trimming removed 6 bases from V and 0 bases from J, with 13 bases in between. Germline loops: CDR1 SGHTA, CDR2 FQGNSA. The DNA of the CDR3 is TGTGCCAGCAGTCTCGAGGGGGTGAGCACAGATACGCAGTATTTT. Translation: CASSLEGVSTDTQYF.

The table lists this clonotype with a few counts. This chain links TRBV5-1 with TRBJ2-3, with D maybe TRBD2 (7 bases). Germline CDR1 and CDR2: SGHRS and YFSETQ. Trimming pared 4 bases from V and 2 bases from J, leaving 14 bases between. The CDR3 consists of 15 residues. CDR3 in DNA: TGCGCCAGCAGCCGAGGAGGGGGGGACACAGATACGCAGTATTTT. This codes for CASSRGGGDTDTQYF.

This clonotype was observed a single time. This chain joins TRBV4-1 and TRBJ2-2; D perhaps matches TRBD1 (5 bases). V lost 3 bases and J lost 8, with 7 bases in between. The germline V gene has CDR1 MGHRA and CDR2 YSYEKL. The CDR3 extends over 12 amino acids. CDR3 nucleotide sequence: TGCGCCAGCAGCCACAGGACAGGGGAGCTGTTTTTT. Its protein is CASSHRTGELFF.

The chain carries TRBV27 and TRBJ2-1, with 8 bases that match TRBD2. Germline V gene lookup returns CDR1 MNHEY and CDR2 SMNVEV (reference sequence). V shed 3 bases, J shed 5 bases, and the junction held 18 bases outside the gene matches. The CDR3 spans 19 residues. Here the CDR3 reads CASSFYPPGPGGPNNEQFF. CDR3 sequence (DNA): TGTGCCAGCAGTTTCTATCCACCGGGGCCGGGGGGGCCGAACAATGAGCAGTTCTTC.

At least ten counts were recorded for this clonotype. This chain uses TRBV7-2 with TRBJ2-1; D is uncertain. This CDR3 is built from 13 residues. Trimming cost V 4 bases and J 4 bases, with 8 bases left between them. CDR1 is SGHTA, CDR2 FQGNSA, per germline. CDR3 sequence reads: CASSSELYNEQFF. The CDR3, as DNA: TGTGCCAGCAGCTCCGAGCTTTACAATGAGCAGTTCTTC.

This clonotype was picked up one time. The chain employs TRBV20-1 and TRBJ1-1, with 10 bases identical to TRBD1. Germline-derived CDR1 and CDR2 are DFQATT and SNEGSKA (reference sequence). Trimming removed 3 bases from V and 4 bases from J; junction bases left unmatched: 14. CDR3 length: 17 amino acids. DNA for the CDR3: TGCAGTGCTAGTGGATCCGGGACAGGGGTACTGGGCACTGAAGCTTTCTTT. Its protein product is CSASGSGTGVLGTEAFF.

This sequence joins TRBV4-1 and TRBJ2-1, with 14 bases identical to TRBD2. This CDR3 has 15 residues. The V gene end was trimmed by 5 bases and the J gene end by 8 bases; junction bases not matched to a gene: 5. Per germline, CDR1 MGHRA and CDR2 YSYEKL. CDR3 sequence (DNA): TGCGCCAGCAGCATCCGACTAGCGGGAGGGGATGAGCAGTTCTTC. Translation: CASSIRLAGGDEQFF.

V usage is TRBV4-2 and J usage is TRBJ2-5, with D perhaps matching TRBD2 (6 bases). The DNA end favors TRBJ2-1, so the J call may be wrong. This CDR3 contains 11 residues. From germline, CDR1 is LGHNA and CDR2 YNFKEQ. The CDR3 reads CASGRGETQFF. The CDR3 DNA follows: TGTGCCAGCGGGCGGGGAGAGACCCAGTTCTTC.